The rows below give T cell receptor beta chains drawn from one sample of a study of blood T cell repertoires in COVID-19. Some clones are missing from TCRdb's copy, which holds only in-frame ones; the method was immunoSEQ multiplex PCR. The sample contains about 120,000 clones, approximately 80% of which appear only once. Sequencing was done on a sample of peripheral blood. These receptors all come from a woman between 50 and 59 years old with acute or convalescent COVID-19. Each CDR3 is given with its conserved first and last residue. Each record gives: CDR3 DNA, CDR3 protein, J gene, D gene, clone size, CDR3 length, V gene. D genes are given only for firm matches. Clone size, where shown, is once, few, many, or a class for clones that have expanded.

TGTGCCATCAGTAGGACAGGGGTAGACACCATATATTTT,CAISRTGVDTIYF,TRBJ1-3,TRBD1,.,13,TRBV10-3
TGTGCCAGTAGAGATTCCGGGACAGGGTACAATGAGCAGTTCTTC,CASRDSGTGYNEQFF,TRBJ2-1,TRBD1,.,15,TRBV19
TGTGCCAGCAGCCTAGGACTTCCGCCCGCCCATGAGCAGTTCTTC,CASSLGLPPAHEQFF,TRBJ2-1,.,.,15,TRBV7-2
TGTGCCAGTAAAGGGGTAACCTACAATGAGCAGTTCTTC,CASKGVTYNEQFF,TRBJ2-1,.,.,13,TRBV19
TGTGCCAGCAGTCCGGGGGGGGCTTCGTGGAATGAGCAGTTCTTC,CASSPGGASWNEQFF,TRBJ2-1,TRBD2,.,15,TRBV27
TGTGCCAGCAGCGATGTCGGTTCACCCCTCCACTTT,CASSDVGSPLHF,TRBJ1-6,.,few,12,TRBV9
TGTGCCAGCAGCTTCGGGACAGGGAATTACTATGGCTACACCTTC,CASSFGTGNYYGYTF,TRBJ1-2,TRBD1,.,15,TRBV7-2
TGCGCCAGCAGCCCGGCGGGGGCACCCAGTGCAGGATATGGCTACACCTTC,CASSPAGAPSAGYGYTF,TRBJ1-2,.,.,17,TRBV5-1
TGTGCCAGCAGCCCGGGACAGGGAGTTCCAAACTATGGCTACACCTTC,CASSPGQGVPNYGYTF,TRBJ1-2,TRBD1,.,16,TRBV2
TGTGCCAGCAGCTTAGTGCGGGAAAAACTGTTTTTT,CASSLVREKLFF,TRBJ1-4,.,.,12,TRBV7-9
TGCGCCAGCAGCTTAGGACAGGGGGGAAGTGATTATGGCTACACCTTC,CASSLGQGGSDYGYTF,TRBJ1-2,TRBD1,.,16,TRBV5-1
TGTGCCAGCTCACCACTCAGGGGGGACGGAAACACCATATATTTT,CASSPLRGDGNTIYF,TRBJ1-3,TRBD1,few,15,TRBV18
TGTGCCAGTAGGGACAGGGCGCGAGAGACCCAGTACTTC,CASRDRARETQYF,TRBJ2-5,TRBD1,once,13,TRBV19
TGTGCCAGCAGTCAGACTGGGGCGCGAGGCTACACCTTC,CASSQTGARGYTF,TRBJ1-2,.,.,13,TRBV6-5
TGTGCCAGCAGTGGCGACACCGGGGAGCTGTTTTTT,CASSGDTGELFF,TRBJ2-2,.,.,12,TRBV2
TGTGCCAGCAGTCCGGGACTAGATGTTGGTACGCAGTATTTT,CASSPGLDVGTQYF,TRBJ2-3,TRBD2,.,14,TRBV28
TGCGCCAGCAGCTTGAAGGACATTGACAATGAGCAGTTCTTC,CASSLKDIDNEQFF,TRBJ2-1,.,.,14,TRBV5-1
TGTGCCAGTAGTGTAACTAGCGGGGAAACCTACGAGCAGTACTTC,CASSVTSGETYEQYF,TRBJ2-7,TRBD2,.,15,TRBV19
TGTGCCAGCAGCGTGGGACAGGGGGAAGAGACCCAGTACTTC,CASSVGQGEETQYF,TRBJ2-5,TRBD1,.,14,TRBV9
TGTGCCAGTATTCCTCAAGACACTTACTATGGCTACACCTTC,CASIPQDTYYGYTF,TRBJ1-2,.,.,14,TRBV19